These T cell receptor beta chains were read from a single sample in a study of patients and donors after allogeneic stem cell transplantation. Via MiXCR, TCRdb re-called the RT-PCR reads, giving one row per CDR3 protein. The profile shows some 960,000 distinct CDR3 sequences, under 20% of them singletons. The specimen was blood, either unsorted or a sorted T cell fraction (not recorded which). Source of these receptors: a human donor who was either an allogeneic HSCT recipient or a stem cell or donor lymphocyte infusion donor (not recorded which). It is not recorded whose cells these are; they may come from a transplant donor. Both conserved end residues are part of each CDR3. The D gene is left open where the match is weak. Size tells how often a clone was seen (once, few, many) or the class of an expanded clone, and some rows leave it out.

>TRBV7-7|-|TRBJ2-3|few
CASSLVGGSLDTQYF
TGTGCTAGCAGCTTAGTTGGGGGGTCGTTGGATACGCAGTATTTT
>TRBV12-3/TRBV12-4|-|TRBJ2-5|few
CASRRRQETQYF
TGTGCCAGCAGGAGAAGACAAGAGACCCAGTACTTC
>TRBV6-5|TRBD2|TRBJ2-1|-
CASSYLGTSGRGDEQFF
TGTGCCAGCAGTTACCTCGGGACTAGCGGGAGAGGTGATGAGCAGTTCTTC
>TRBV2|TRBD2|TRBJ2-7|-
CASTPGGSLEYF
TGTGCCAGCACTCCGGGGGGTAGCTTGGAGTACTTC
>TRBV12-3/TRBV12-4|TRBD2|TRBJ2-7|-
CASSLRWRGSYEQYF
TGTGCCAGCAGTCTTAGGTGGCGGGGGTCCTACGAGCAGTACTTC
>TRBV5-1|TRBD2|TRBJ2-1|-
CASTPPLAGLTYNEQFF
TGCGCCAGCACCCCTCCTTTAGCGGGGCTAACCTACAATGAGCAGTTCTTC
>TRBV12-3/TRBV12-4|-|TRBJ1-5|-
CASSLSIGNQPQHF
TGTGCCAGCAGTTTGAGTATTGGTAATCAGCCCCAGCATTTT
>TRBV19|-|TRBJ1-2|-
CASRRGSALAHYGYTF
TGTGCCAGTAGGAGGGGGAGCGCCCTCGCCCACTATGGCTACACCTTC
>TRBV25-1|-|TRBJ1-2|few
CASSPGGGAGYTF
TGTGCCAGCAGTCCCGGAGGGGGGGCCGGCTACACCTTC
>TRBV4-1|TRBD2|TRBJ2-1|-
CASSQDPAGGFSYNEQFF
TGCGCCAGCAGCCAAGATCCAGCGGGAGGGTTTTCCTACAATGAGCAGTTCTTC
>TRBV29-1|-|TRBJ1-1|few
CSVEGGPVEAFF
TGCAGCGTTGAAGGGGGGCCGGTTGAAGCTTTCTTT
>TRBV7-9|-|TRBJ2-5|-
CASRIAGNQETQYF
TGTGCCAGCAGAATTGCGGGGAACCAAGAGACCCAGTACTTC
>TRBV28|-|TRBJ2-7|few
CASSPFPPNEQYF
TGTGCCAGCAGCCCTTTTCCTCCGAACGAGCAGTACTTC
>TRBV20-1|-|TRBJ1-2|-
CSARDLGQGFYGYTF
TGCAGTGCTAGAGATCTAGGGCAGGGGTTCTATGGCTACACCTTC
>TRBV13|-|TRBJ1-4|few
CASSSGQTLEKLFF
TGTGCCAGCAGCTCCGGACAGACCCTTGAAAAACTGTTTTTT
>TRBV3-1|-|TRBJ2-5|-
CASSRTSPRGQETQYF
TGTGCCAGCAGTAGAACTAGCCCAAGGGGGCAAGAGACCCAGTACTTC
>TRBV29-1|-|TRBJ1-1|-
CSVEEALSVEAFF
TGCAGCGTTGAAGAAGCCTTATCCGTTGAAGCTTTCTTT
>TRBV3-1|TRBD1|TRBJ2-2|-
CASSQGPGQGNTGELFF
TGTGCCAGCAGCCAAGGTCCGGGACAGGGGAACACCGGGGAGCTGTTTTTT
>TRBV3-1|-|TRBJ2-1|few
CASSPSSIRYNEQFF
TGTGCCAGCAGCCCCTCCTCGATACGCTACAATGAGCAGTTCTTC
>TRBV20-1|TRBD1|TRBJ1-2|-
CSAKWTGRYGYTF
TGCAGTGCTAAATGGACAGGGCGCTATGGCTACACCTTC
>TRBV5-1|-|TRBJ2-7|few
CASSWAQLGTYEQYF
TGCGCCAGCAGCTGGGCCCAGTTGGGGACCTACGAGCAGTACTTC
>TRBV7-2|-|TRBJ1-6|few
CASSLPRQNSPLHF
TGTGCCAGCAGCTTACCTCGACAGAATTCACCCCTCCACTTT
>TRBV9|-|TRBJ1-3|many
CASSVEGGNTIYF
TGTGCCAGCAGCGTAGAGGGGGGAAACACCATATATTTT
>TRBV5-1|-|TRBJ2-3|many
CASRRGTDTQYF
TGTGCCAGCAGACGGGGCACAGATACGCAGTATTTT
>TRBV10-3|TRBD1|TRBJ2-1|few
CAIVDGDRGFNEQFF
TGTGCCATCGTAGATGGGGACAGGGGATTCAATGAGCAGTTCTTC